A selection of T cell receptor beta chains follows, all from one sample in a study of blood T cells in healthy people across ages. TCRdb reanalysed the 5' RACE reads using MiXCR and keeps one entry per CDR3 protein. This table has about 840,000 distinct CDR3 sequences, under 35% appearing once. The sample also formed part of further work on T cells of mothers and their children.

The sample taken for sequencing was blood. The receptors were sampled from a woman aged 40-49 years in good health. Each CDR3 is given with its conserved first and last residue. The D gene is left open where the match is weak. Size is omitted from some rows. Given values are once, few, many or a class for expanded clones.

CDR3 DNA: TGTGCCAGCAGCCCCCGGCGGGGCACTAGCACAGATACGCAGTATTTT
CDR3 protein: CASSPRRGTSTDTQYF
clone size: -
J gene: TRBJ2-3
V gene: TRBV11-2
D gene: -

CDR3 DNA: TGTGCCAGCAGTGGGCAGGGGGCTGGAGGCTCCTACAATGAGCAGTACTTC
CDR3 protein: CASSGQGAGGSYNEQYF
clone size: few
J gene: TRBJ2-7
V gene: TRBV6-1
D gene: TRBD1

CDR3 DNA: TGTGCCAGCAGCCAAGATCGTGGTGGCGGGGGGCCCTACCAAGAGACCCAGTACTTC
CDR3 protein: CASSQDRGGGGPYQETQYF
clone size: -
J gene: TRBJ2-5
V gene: TRBV3-1
D gene: TRBD2

CDR3 DNA: TGTGCCAGCGCGAACACGCTCAACTTCTTC
CDR3 protein: CASANTLNFF
clone size: -
J gene: TRBJ2-1
V gene: TRBV2
D gene: -

CDR3 DNA: TGTGCCAGCCGTGGAAGACTCCGGGACAGGGGCTACGAGCAGTACTTC
CDR3 protein: CASRGRLRDRGYEQYF
clone size: -
J gene: TRBJ2-7
V gene: TRBV27
D gene: TRBD1

CDR3 DNA: TGTGCCAGCAGCTTAGAGCGGGGGGACACAGATACGCAGTATTTT
CDR3 protein: CASSLERGDTDTQYF
clone size: few
J gene: TRBJ2-3
V gene: TRBV7-2
D gene: TRBD2

CDR3 DNA: TGTGCCAGCAGTCCTACGCGGGGCTACACCTTC
CDR3 protein: CASSPTRGYTF
clone size: many
J gene: TRBJ1-2
V gene: TRBV7-2
D gene: -

CDR3 DNA: TGTGCCAGCAGCTTAATAAGCGCAGGGGGCCCAGAGACCCAGTACTTC
CDR3 protein: CASSLISAGGPETQYF
clone size: many
J gene: TRBJ2-5
V gene: TRBV7-3
D gene: TRBD1

CDR3 DNA: TGTGCCAGCAGTTTACAGGAGGGGGACAGGAATTCACCCCTCCACTTT
CDR3 protein: CASSLQEGDRNSPLHF
clone size: few
J gene: TRBJ1-6
V gene: TRBV27
D gene: TRBD1

CDR3 DNA: TGTGCCAGCAGTCATGACAGGCGATCCACCTACGAGCAGTACTTC
CDR3 protein: CASSHDRRSTYEQYF
clone size: -
J gene: TRBJ2-7
V gene: TRBV28
D gene: -

CDR3 DNA: TGCGCCAGCAGCTTGGTGACAGCTGCAACTAATGAAAAACTGTTTTTT
CDR3 protein: CASSLVTAATNEKLFF
clone size: -
J gene: TRBJ1-4
V gene: TRBV5-1
D gene: -

CDR3 DNA: TGTGCCAGCAGTCCCGGGAAGGGGGCCCAGTACTTC
CDR3 protein: CASSPGKGAQYF
clone size: few
J gene: TRBJ2-5
V gene: TRBV28
D gene: -

CDR3 DNA: TGCAGTGCTAGAGATCCCACACTCGGGTCATCCAACACCGGGGAGCTGTTTTTT
CDR3 protein: CSARDPTLGSSNTGELFF
clone size: few
J gene: TRBJ2-2
V gene: TRBV20-1
D gene: -

CDR3 DNA: TGCGCCAGCAGTCTGGAAAGGGACAGGGGTTATGGCTACACCTTC
CDR3 protein: CASSLERDRGYGYTF
clone size: many
J gene: TRBJ1-2
V gene: TRBV4-1
D gene: TRBD1

CDR3 DNA: TGTGCCACCAGCAGAGGTAGTCAAGCGGGGGGGCCCGCGTATACGCAGTATTTT
CDR3 protein: CATSRGSQAGGPAYTQYF
clone size: many
J gene: TRBJ2-3
V gene: TRBV15
D gene: TRBD2

CDR3 DNA: TGTGCCAGCAGCCCAAGGACACTAGATCAGCCCCAGCATTTT
CDR3 protein: CASSPRTLDQPQHF
clone size: once
J gene: TRBJ1-5
V gene: TRBV3-1
D gene: -

CDR3 DNA: TGCGCCAGCAGCCAAGATCTCAGGGTTGGGGCCAACGTCCTGACTTTC
CDR3 protein: CASSQDLRVGANVLTF
clone size: -
J gene: TRBJ2-6
V gene: TRBV4-3
D gene: -

CDR3 DNA: TGTGCCTGGAGGACGACTGGAGGGCTAAATTCACCCCTCCACTTT
CDR3 protein: CAWRTTGGLNSPLHF
clone size: many
J gene: TRBJ1-6
V gene: TRBV30
D gene: -

CDR3 DNA: TGCGCCAGCAGCCAAGATCAATGGGGCAGGGGCTACGAGCAGTACTTC
CDR3 protein: CASSQDQWGRGYEQYF
clone size: -
J gene: TRBJ2-7
V gene: TRBV4-3
D gene: -

CDR3 DNA: TGTGCCAGCATCGCGGGGGGGAACACCGGGGAGCTGTTTTTT
CDR3 protein: CASIAGGNTGELFF
clone size: many
J gene: TRBJ2-2
V gene: TRBV28
D gene: TRBD2

CDR3 DNA: TGTGCCAGCAGCGCGGCCGCAGGGGAGACTGAAGCTTTCTTT
CDR3 protein: CASSAAAGETEAFF
clone size: few
J gene: TRBJ1-1
V gene: TRBV9
D gene: -

CDR3 DNA: TGTGCCAGCAGCCCATCTCAGGGACAGTACAATGAGCAGTTCTTC
CDR3 protein: CASSPSQGQYNEQFF
clone size: -
J gene: TRBJ2-1
V gene: TRBV7-9
D gene: TRBD1

CDR3 DNA: TGTGCCAGTAGTATAGGTGACGGTCGCTACGAGCAGTACTTC
CDR3 protein: CASSIGDGRYEQYF
clone size: -
J gene: TRBJ2-7
V gene: TRBV19
D gene: -

CDR3 DNA: TGTGCCAGCAGCCAAGTGAGATTGACAGGGGGATATGGCTACACCTTC
CDR3 protein: CASSQVRLTGGYGYTF
clone size: -
J gene: TRBJ1-2
V gene: TRBV14
D gene: TRBD1

CDR3 DNA: TGTGCCAGCTCACCTCAGCGGGGGCACACAGATACGCAGTATTTT
CDR3 protein: CASSPQRGHTDTQYF
clone size: many
J gene: TRBJ2-3
V gene: TRBV18
D gene: TRBD2

CDR3 DNA: TGTGCCAGCAGTTACGGGGACGGCAGGGGGCGAGGGAACACTGAAGCTTTCTTT
CDR3 protein: CASSYGDGRGRGNTEAFF
clone size: -
J gene: TRBJ1-1
V gene: TRBV6-5
D gene: TRBD1

CDR3 DNA: TGTGCCAGCAGTCCCTTGGACGGAAGCAATCAGCCCCAGCATTTT
CDR3 protein: CASSPLDGSNQPQHF
clone size: -
J gene: TRBJ1-5
V gene: TRBV2
D gene: -

CDR3 DNA: TGTGCCACCAGCAGAGACCCGACAGGGGGACAGTTCTTC
CDR3 protein: CATSRDPTGGQFF
clone size: many
J gene: TRBJ2-1
V gene: TRBV15
D gene: TRBD1

CDR3 DNA: TGCAGTGCACGGACAGGGGTCGGCTATGGCTACACCTTC
CDR3 protein: CSARTGVGYGYTF
clone size: -
J gene: TRBJ1-2
V gene: TRBV20-1
D gene: TRBD1

CDR3 DNA: TGCAGCGTTGGACAGGTCCCCGAGCAGTACTTC
CDR3 protein: CSVGQVPEQYF
clone size: many
J gene: TRBJ2-7
V gene: TRBV29-1
D gene: -

CDR3 DNA: TGTGCCAGCAGCCTGGACTCCGGCTCCTACAATGAGCAGTTATTC
CDR3 protein: CASSLDSGSYNEQLF
clone size: -
J gene: TRBJ2-1
V gene: TRBV7-3
D gene: -

CDR3 DNA: TGTGCCAGCAACGGGGACAGGCCGTACGAGCAGTACTTC
CDR3 protein: CASNGDRPYEQYF
clone size: many
J gene: TRBJ2-7
V gene: TRBV6-6
D gene: TRBD1

CDR3 DNA: TGCAGTGCTAGAGATCTCGCGACGCACGTTCAAGAGACCCAGTACTTC
CDR3 protein: CSARDLATHVQETQYF
clone size: -
J gene: TRBJ2-5
V gene: TRBV20-1
D gene: -

CDR3 DNA: TGCAGTGCTAGAGGTTCGGGCAGGGGATCTGAAGCTTTCTTT
CDR3 protein: CSARGSGRGSEAFF
clone size: few
J gene: TRBJ1-1
V gene: TRBV20-1
D gene: -

CDR3 DNA: TGCAGTGCTAGGGCGGGGGATATACAAGAGACCCAGTACTTC
CDR3 protein: CSARAGDIQETQYF
clone size: -
J gene: TRBJ2-5
V gene: TRBV20-1
D gene: TRBD2

CDR3 DNA: TGCGCCAGCAGCTGGAGGGGGGCTGAAGAGACCCAGTACTTC
CDR3 protein: CASSWRGAEETQYF
clone size: few
J gene: TRBJ2-5
V gene: TRBV5-1
D gene: -

CDR3 DNA: TGTGCCAGCAGTCCCCGGGACAGGGGCATCAATGAGCAGTTCTTC
CDR3 protein: CASSPRDRGINEQFF
clone size: -
J gene: TRBJ2-1
V gene: TRBV27
D gene: TRBD1

CDR3 DNA: TGTGCCAGCTCACCGGGGCGGCGCACAGATACGCAGTATTTT
CDR3 protein: CASSPGRRTDTQYF
clone size: -
J gene: TRBJ2-3
V gene: TRBV18
D gene: -

CDR3 DNA: TGTGCCTGGATGGGACATGGCTACACCTTC
CDR3 protein: CAWMGHGYTF
clone size: few
J gene: TRBJ1-2
V gene: TRBV30
D gene: -

CDR3 DNA: TGTGCCAGCAGTCACAGATCGGAGGGGGCAGATACGCAGTATTTT
CDR3 protein: CASSHRSEGADTQYF
clone size: many
J gene: TRBJ2-3
V gene: TRBV7-6
D gene: -

CDR3 DNA: TGTGCCAGCAGCGCGATAGCCGGGGGGCCGGGGGGAGAGACCCAGTACTTC
CDR3 protein: CASSAIAGGPGGETQYF
clone size: -
J gene: TRBJ2-5
V gene: TRBV7-8
D gene: -

CDR3 DNA: TGCGCCAGCAGCTTGGCCGTTAATGAGCAGTTCTTC
CDR3 protein: CASSLAVNEQFF
clone size: few
J gene: TRBJ2-1
V gene: TRBV5-1
D gene: -

CDR3 DNA: TGTGCCCGCAGTTTAGCTAATTCACCCCTCCACTTT
CDR3 protein: CARSLANSPLHF
clone size: -
J gene: TRBJ1-6
V gene: TRBV27
D gene: -

CDR3 DNA: TGTGCCAGCAGCTTAGAGGGACTCCGTCTCACGGATACGCAGTATTTT
CDR3 protein: CASSLEGLRLTDTQYF
clone size: many
J gene: TRBJ2-3
V gene: TRBV7-6
D gene: -

CDR3 DNA: TGTGTCAGCAGCGCGGGTCTTCACACTGAAGCTTTCTTT
CDR3 protein: CVSSAGLHTEAFF
clone size: once
J gene: TRBJ1-1
V gene: TRBV14
D gene: -

CDR3 DNA: TGTGCCAGCAGCCTCGGACCTACGGGAGCTTTCTTT
CDR3 protein: CASSLGPTGAFF
clone size: few
J gene: TRBJ1-1
V gene: TRBV7-2
D gene: -

CDR3 DNA: TGTGCCAGCAGTGAAAGGTCAGGGGGCCAAGAGACCCAGTACTTC
CDR3 protein: CASSERSGGQETQYF
clone size: -
J gene: TRBJ2-5
V gene: TRBV25-1
D gene: TRBD1

CDR3 DNA: TGTGCCAGCAGCTTGGTGCGGGGGGGCATCTCCTACGAGCAGTACTTC
CDR3 protein: CASSLVRGGISYEQYF
clone size: many
J gene: TRBJ2-7
V gene: TRBV5-6
D gene: TRBD2

CDR3 DNA: TGTGCCAGCAGCTTGCTGGGACTAGCCGGGAAGGTACCCTACAATGAGCAGTTCTTC
CDR3 protein: CASSLLGLAGKVPYNEQFF
clone size: few
J gene: TRBJ2-1
V gene: TRBV7-2
D gene: TRBD2

CDR3 DNA: TGTGCCAGCAGCTCCCAGGAGGGTGCATTAACTTTCTTT
CDR3 protein: CASSSQEGALTFF
clone size: few
J gene: TRBJ1-1
V gene: TRBV7-2
D gene: -

CDR3 DNA: TGTGCCAGCTCACCACGGGCTACAGATACGCAGTATTTT
CDR3 protein: CASSPRATDTQYF
clone size: many
J gene: TRBJ2-3
V gene: TRBV18
D gene: -

CDR3 DNA: TGCAGCGTTGCCGGCGGAGGGGGCCTTATGAACACTGAAGCTTTCTTT
CDR3 protein: CSVAGGGGLMNTEAFF
clone size: -
J gene: TRBJ1-1
V gene: TRBV29-1
D gene: TRBD1

CDR3 DNA: TGTGCCAGCAGCTTAGTGCTAGGGGGAGAGACCCAGTACTTC
CDR3 protein: CASSLVLGGETQYF
clone size: many
J gene: TRBJ2-5
V gene: TRBV7-9
D gene: -